The clone carrying this TCR beta chain was counted at least ten times. Its specificity is not known. In the original processing: CDR3 was compared across clinicopathological groups, and the resulting differences were used to build a distant-metastasis classifier for papillary thyroid cancer. TCRdb re-called clones via MiXCR from the PCR reads. These V and J calls rely on TCRdb rather than the paper's analysis. The table shows fewer than 35,000 clones, with approximately 29% occurring only once. The sample is drawn from a study of metastatic and nonmetastatic thyroid tumors. CDR3 length: 14 residues. In germline, CDR1 is MRHNA, CDR2 SNTAGT. The V gene lost 2 bases and the J gene lost 2 bases, with 8 bases spanning the gap. Treatment of any kind had been given to no patient before thyroid surgery. General study findings and limits: TCR beta diversity was reportedly significantly higher in malignant thyroid tumors than benign nodules, in blood and tumor.

The sequence came from a female donor with papillary thyroid cancer or a benign thyroid nodule (not recorded which). Some clones in this sample may be carry-over from other donors' samples. The chain joins TRBV6-4 to TRBJ2-3; unclear D gene. Sequencing used blood. The CDR3 sequence: CASSDRSDTDTQYF. CDR3 nucleotide sequence: TGTGCCAGCAGTGACAGGTCTGACACAGATACGCAGTATTTT.